Listed below are T cell receptor beta chains from one sample, sequenced in a study of CD8 T cells in ankylosing spondylitis. TCRdb re-analysed the 5' RACE reads in MiXCR, keeping a single row per CDR3 protein. Found here are 200,000 to 250,000 distinct CDR3 sequences, 15% to 20% of them singletons; the top ten hold about two fifths. The sequenced sample consisted of blood, either unsorted or a sorted T cell fraction (not recorded which). These receptors all stem from a male donor with ankylosing spondylitis. Each CDR3 is given with its conserved first and last residue. D genes are given only for firm matches. Clone size is given for some rows only: seen once, a few or many times, or a class if the clone is expanded.

clone_size	v_call	d_call	j_call	cdr3_aa	cdr3_nt
few	TRBV29-1	TRBD1	TRBJ2-2	CSVEVGTEGDTGELFF	TGCAGCGTTGAAGTGGGGACAGAGGGGGACACCGGGGAGCTGTTTTTT
few	TRBV5-5	TRBD2	TRBJ2-7	CASTSLPSGYEQYF	TGTGCCAGCACCTCCTTACCTAGCGGCTACGAGCAGTACTTC
few	TRBV12-3/TRBV12-4	-	TRBJ2-7	CASSLVAIPGEQYF	TGTGCCAGCAGTTTAGTGGCGATTCCCGGGGAGCAGTACTTC
few	TRBV4-1	TRBD2	TRBJ2-3	CASSQGGLAVDTQYF	TGCGCCAGCAGCCAAGGTGGGCTAGCGGTAGATACGCAGTATTTT
few	TRBV6-4	-	TRBJ2-1	CASSERAFSEQFF	TGTGCCAGCAGTGAACGGGCTTTCAGCGAGCAGTTCTTC
-	TRBV14	-	TRBJ1-2	CASSLSEAGYGYTF	TGTGCCAGCAGCCTGAGTGAGGCTGGCTATGGCTACACCTTC
few	TRBV4-3	-	TRBJ2-7	CASSQAVFSYEQYF	TGCGCCAGCAGCCAAGCTGTCTTCTCCTACGAGCAGTACTTC
-	TRBV21-1	-	TRBJ2-3	CASSPRDTLWSDTQYF	TGTGCCAGCAGCCCGCGGGACACCCTTTGGTCAGATACGCAGTATTTT
few	TRBV9	TRBD2	TRBJ2-7	CASSETSGGSEQYF	TGTGCCAGCAGCGAGACTAGCGGGGGTAGCGAGCAGTACTTC
-	TRBV4-1	TRBD2	TRBJ2-7	CASSHATSGNSYEQYF	TGCGCCAGCAGCCACGCGACTAGCGGAAACTCCTACGAGCAGTACTTC
many	TRBV5-6	TRBD1	TRBJ1-2	CASSPETGYDYGYTF	TGTGCCAGCAGCCCGGAGACAGGGTACGACTATGGCTACACCTTC
-	TRBV10-3	-	TRBJ2-7	CAISDELLEQYF	TGTGCCATCAGTGACGAGCTCCTCGAGCAGTACTTC
few	TRBV4-3	TRBD1	TRBJ2-7	CASSQGTGSGDEQYF	TGCGCCAGCAGCCAAGGGACAGGGTCGGGGGACGAGCAGTACTTC
-	TRBV5-8	TRBD1	TRBJ2-3	CASSLGQGWADTQYF	TGTGCCAGCAGCTTGGGACAGGGTTGGGCAGATACGCAGTATTTT
few	TRBV29-1	TRBD2	TRBJ2-1	CSAEGSRAGDYNEQFF	TGCAGCGCCGAGGGGTCGAGAGCGGGGGACTACAATGAGCAGTTCTTC
few	TRBV12-3/TRBV12-4	TRBD2	TRBJ2-5	CASSLGTSGGLYQETQYF	TGTGCCAGCAGTTTAGGAACTAGCGGGGGGCTGTACCAAGAGACCCAGTACTTC
-	TRBV4-3	TRBD1	TRBJ2-5	CASSRGPTQETQYF	TGCGCCAGCAGCAGGGGGCCTACCCAAGAGACCCAGTACTTC
-	TRBV28	-	TRBJ1-5	CASSFIGSNQPQHF	TGTGCCAGCAGTTTCATAGGGTCCAATCAGCCCCAGCATTTT
-	TRBV12-3/TRBV12-4	-	TRBJ1-2	CASSSPGTLTNYGYTF	TGTGCCAGCAGTTCTCCAGGGACGTTAACTAACTATGGCTACACCTTC
-	TRBV20-1	TRBD2	TRBJ2-2	CSARDGLAGHTGELFF	TGCAGTGCTAGAGATGGGCTAGCGGGACACACCGGGGAGCTGTTTTTT
few	TRBV6-2/TRBV6-3	-	TRBJ2-7	CASSYSKAEQYF	TGTGCCAGCAGTTACTCGAAGGCAGAGCAGTACTTC
many	TRBV29-1	-	TRBJ1-2	CSVEADTNYGYTF	TGCAGCGTTGAAGCCGACACCAACTATGGCTACACCTTC